The source of this TCR beta chain is a study of T cell changes during pregnancy in multiple sclerosis. This clone has just one count. Unmatched junction bases numbered 4, after V lost 6 bases and J lost 1 base. This CDR3 spans 14 amino acids. CDR1 and CDR2 (germline): MDHEN, SYDVKM. Libraries were prepared by immunoSEQ multiplex PCR; TCRdb keeps only in-frame clonotypes and omits some of them. The table shows approximately 44,000 clones, with approximately 92% occurring only once. The rearrangement joins TRBV28 to TRBJ2-5, with 8 bases aligning to TRBD1. This clonotype originated in a female donor with multiple sclerosis, enrolled in a pregnancy study. Material: CD4+ T cells from peripheral blood mononuclear cells, obtained in the first trimester of pregnancy. The CDR3 nucleotides read TGTGCCAGCAGCCTCACAGGGGGCCAAGAGACCCAGTACTTC. Protein sequence: CASSLTGGQETQYF.